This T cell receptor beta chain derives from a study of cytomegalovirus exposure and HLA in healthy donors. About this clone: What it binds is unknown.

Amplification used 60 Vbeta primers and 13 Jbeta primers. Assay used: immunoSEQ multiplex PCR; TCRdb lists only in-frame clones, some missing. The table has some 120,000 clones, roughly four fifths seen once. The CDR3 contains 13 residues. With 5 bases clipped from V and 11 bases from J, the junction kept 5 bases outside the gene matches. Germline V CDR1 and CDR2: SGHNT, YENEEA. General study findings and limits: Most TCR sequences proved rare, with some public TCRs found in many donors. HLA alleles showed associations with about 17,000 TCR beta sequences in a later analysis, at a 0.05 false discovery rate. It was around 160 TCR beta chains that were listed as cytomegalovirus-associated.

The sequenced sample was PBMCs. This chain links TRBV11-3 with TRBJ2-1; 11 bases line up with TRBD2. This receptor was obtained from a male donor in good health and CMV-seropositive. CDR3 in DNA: TGTGCCAGCAGCCCAAGGACTAGCGGGCAGCAGTTCTTC. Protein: CASSPRTSGQQFF.